This passage covers 8 T cell receptor beta chains from one sample sequenced in a study of blood T cell repertoires in COVID-19. Repertoires were generated with immunoSEQ multiplex PCR, while TCRdb's copy carries only in-frame clones and drops some. The sample includes about 110,000 clones, 84% of them seen just once. The sequencing input was peripheral blood. These receptors were obtained from a woman of 80 years or more with active or convalescent COVID-19.

This sequence joins TRBV6-5 and TRBJ2-1, with a tentative D call TRBD2 (5 bases). From germline, CDR1 is MNHEY and CDR2 SVGAGI. The CDR3 sequence is 15 residues long. V was shortened by 6 bases and J by 0 bases, with 12 bases between the two germline ends. The CDR3 DNA reads as TGTGCCAGCAGCCCCGAGGGAAGCTCCTACAATGAGCAGTTCTTC. This gives the protein CASSPEGSSYNEQFF.

The rearrangement joins TRBV3-1 (or the pseudogene TRBV3-2) to TRBJ2-1; 7 nucleotides align to TRBD1. This CDR3 comprises 16 residues. With V trimmed by 0 bases and J by 6 bases, 8 bases remained unmatched. Germline CDR1 is LGHDT and CDR2 is YNNKEL (reference sequence). CDR3 region: CASSQDPGGVVNEQFF. The CDR3 bases are TGTGCCAGCAGCCAAGATCCAGGGGGAGTCGTCAATGAGCAGTTCTTC.

This clone was counted once. The V gene is TRBV5-4, the J gene TRBJ2-1, with TRBD2 matching 9 bases. This CDR3 comprises 17 residues. Germline V gene data show CDR1 as SGHNT and CDR2 as YYREEE (reference sequence). The J segment lost 4 bases and the V segment lost 2 bases, leaving 10 bases of the junction unmatched. In DNA form, the CDR3 reads TGTGCCAGCAGCTTCGGCGGGAGGGCCCTCGGGTACAATGAGCAGTTCTTC. The encoded protein is CASSFGGRALGYNEQFF.

The chain carries TRBV28 and TRBJ1-2; 7 nucleotides align to TRBD1. This CDR3 comprises 15 residues. Germline assignment: CDR1 MDHEN and CDR2 SYDVKM. The V segment lost 5 bases and the J segment 3 bases; nucleotides outside the gene matches: 9. The CDR3 loop is CASSIFQDRHYGYTF. Here the CDR3 DNA reads TGTGCCAGCAGTATCTTCCAGGACAGGCACTATGGCTACACCTTC.

The rearrangement links TRBV5-8 to TRBJ1-1; 11 bases match TRBD1. The CDR3 length is 16 residues. The germline V gene has CDR1 SGHTS and CDR2 YDEGEE. The trim removed 4 bases at V and 1 base at J, leaving 6 bases unmatched. This chain's CDR3 is CASSQGQGVGNTEAFF. CDR3 nucleotides: TGTGCCAGCAGCCAGGGACAGGGGGTAGGGAACACTGAAGCTTTCTTT. Filled out from reference TRBV5-8 and TRBJ1-1, the complete variable domain reads EAGVTQSPTHLIKTRGQQATLRCSPISGHTSVYWYQQALGLGLQFLLWYDEGEERNRGNFPPRFSGRQFPNYSSELNVNALELEDSALYLCASSQGQGVGNTEAFFGQGTRLTVV.

This chain connects TRBV27 to TRBJ1-2, with a weak D call TRBD1 (5 bases). Trimming cost V 5 bases and J 2 bases, with 9 bases left between them. The CDR3 contains 13 residues. The germline V gene has CDR1 MNHEY and CDR2 SMNVEV (reference sequence). DNA of the CDR3: TGTGCCAGCAGTCTACAGGCAAACTATGGCTACACCTTC. Translating it yields CASSLQANYGYTF.

This clone has a handful of counts. The chain recombines TRBV10-1 with TRBJ1-2; unclear D gene. The CDR3 consists of 10 residues. Germline CDR1 is WNHNN and CDR2 is SYGVQD (reference sequence). Trimming took 4 bases from V and 7 from J, leaving 4 bases between them. The DNA of the CDR3 is TGCGCCAGCAGTGGAGTTGGCTACACCTTC. This translates into CASSGVGYTF.

The V call is TRBV7-3, the J call TRBJ2-1, with 13 bases lining up with TRBD2. The trim removed 4 bases at V and 7 bases at J, leaving 4 bases unmatched. The CDR3 spans 15 residues. Germline loops: CDR1 SGHTA, CDR2 FQGTGA. CDR3 DNA sequence: TGTGCCAGCAGCTCGGGACTAGCGGGGTTTAATGAGCAGTTCTTC. Amino acid sequence: CASSSGLAGFNEQFF. Full variable domain (rest looked up from reference TRBV7-3 and TRBJ2-1): GAGVSQTPSNKVTEKGKYVELRCDPISGHTALYWYRQSLGQGPEFLIYFQGTGAADDSGLPNDRFFAVRPEGSVSTLKIQRTERGDSAVYLCASSSGLAGFNEQFFGPGTRLTVL.